This entry concerns a single T cell receptor beta chain. Its matching antigen is unknown. The data were obtained in a study of blood T cell dynamics during melanoma immunotherapy. Study as a whole: Patients with metastatic melanoma got pembrolizumab or nivolumab-ipilimumab as first-line care.

Study-wide results and limits: Whether repertoire-driving clones were melanoma-specific could not be determined. At W3, later disease-control patients showed bifurcated PBMC repertoire changes, unlike progressors.

DNA loading was fixed at about 340 ng for all bulk PBMC samples. Profiling relied on immunoSEQ multiplex PCR, and the TCRdb table lists in-frame clones only, not all of them. The sample records some 16,000 clones, over 75% being singletons. The sample's time point: pre-treatment baseline. The germline V and J ends were trimmed by 7 bases and 2 bases, with 12 bases remaining between them. CDR3 length equals 13 residues. CDR1 and CDR2 from the germline V gene are SNHLY and FYNNEI. This sequence originates from a human donor with melanoma. The sample here was blood, taken from a patient treated with checkpoint blockade. The rearrangement links TRBV2 to TRBJ2-7; perhaps TRBD2 as D (5 bases). CDR3 residues: CASIRTFPYEQYF. The DNA of the CDR3 is TGTGCCAGCATTAGGACTTTTCCCTACGAGCAGTACTTC. Variable domain in full (rest from reference TRBV2 and TRBJ2-7): EPEVTQTPSHQVTQMGQEVILRCVPISNHLYFYWYRQILGQKVEFLVSFYNNEISEKSEIFDDQFSVERPDGSNFTLKIRSTKLEDSAMYFCASIRTFPYEQYFGPGTRLTVT.